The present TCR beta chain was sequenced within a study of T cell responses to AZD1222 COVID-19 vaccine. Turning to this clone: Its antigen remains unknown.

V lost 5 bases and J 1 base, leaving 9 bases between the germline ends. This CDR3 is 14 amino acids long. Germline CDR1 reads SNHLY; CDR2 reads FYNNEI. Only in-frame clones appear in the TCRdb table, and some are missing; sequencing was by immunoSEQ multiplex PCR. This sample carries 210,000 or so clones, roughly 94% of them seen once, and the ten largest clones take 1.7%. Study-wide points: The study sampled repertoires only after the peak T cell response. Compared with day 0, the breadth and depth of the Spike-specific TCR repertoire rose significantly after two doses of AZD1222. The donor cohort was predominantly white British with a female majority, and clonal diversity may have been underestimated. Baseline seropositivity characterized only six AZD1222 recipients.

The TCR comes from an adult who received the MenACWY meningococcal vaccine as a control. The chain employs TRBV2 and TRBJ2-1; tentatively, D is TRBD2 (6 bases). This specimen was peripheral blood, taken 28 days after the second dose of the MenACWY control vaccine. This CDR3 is CASSFGGSYNEQFF. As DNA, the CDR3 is TGTGCCAGCAGTTTTGGGGGGTCCTACAATGAGCAGTTCTTC.